The sequence of this T cell receptor beta chain was determined in a study of blood T cell repertoires in COVID-19. At the level of the study: Samples came from the United States, Italy and Spain, spanning acute and convalescent COVID-19. Sources were T cells, B-cell-depleted T cells, or PBMCs; the material itself was cDNA or gDNA.

There are a few counts of this clone. Per the original methods: Quantification of nucleated cells was approximated via reference gene primer amplification. The data were produced by immunoSEQ multiplex PCR, yet TCRdb's version contains in-frame clones alone and is incomplete. V, J and clone size reflect that table, while D and trimming were determined from the DNA. Of about 140,000 clones listed, 85% to 90% are singletons. This CDR3 is built from 14 residues. Germline-derived CDR1 and CDR2 are LGHNA and YNFKEQ. V lost 4 bases to trimming and J lost 0 bases, with 7 bases between them. Material for sequencing was peripheral blood. The V call is TRBV4-2, the J call TRBJ1-5; the D gene is possibly TRBD1 (6 bases). The TCR originated in a woman over 75 with acute or convalescent COVID-19. CDR3 region: CASSLQGSNQPQHF. CDR3 bases: TGTGCCAGCAGCCTACAGGGTAGCAATCAGCCCCAGCATTTT.